The following is a T cell receptor beta chain sequence with its context. The sample comes from a study of blood T cell repertoires in COVID-19. Whole-study context: The origin of the acute and convalescent COVID-19 samples was the United States, Italy and Spain. In each case, the material was cDNA or gDNA derived from T cells, B-cell-depleted T cells, or PBMCs.

The CDR3 is made up of 15 amino acids. Germline-derived CDR1 and CDR2 are MDHEN and SYDVKM. Trimming at V came to 7 bases and at J to 10 bases, leaving 14 bases not matched to a gene. Original processing methods: For nucleated cells, counts were estimated from reference gene primer amplification. The data were produced by immunoSEQ multiplex PCR, yet TCRdb's version contains in-frame clones alone and is incomplete. V and J calls and clone size are copied from that table; D and trimming were computed from the DNA. The data show 250,000 to 350,000 clones, about 84% seen once. The rearrangement links TRBV28 to TRBJ2-2, with 8 bases identical to TRBD1. The sequenced material came from peripheral blood. This clonotype was obtained from a woman between 50 and 59 years old with acute or convalescent COVID-19. CDR3 in amino acids: CASNLWGTGPAELFF. For the CDR3, the DNA is TGTGCCAGCAATCTATGGGGGACAGGCCCGGCGGAGCTGTTTTTT.